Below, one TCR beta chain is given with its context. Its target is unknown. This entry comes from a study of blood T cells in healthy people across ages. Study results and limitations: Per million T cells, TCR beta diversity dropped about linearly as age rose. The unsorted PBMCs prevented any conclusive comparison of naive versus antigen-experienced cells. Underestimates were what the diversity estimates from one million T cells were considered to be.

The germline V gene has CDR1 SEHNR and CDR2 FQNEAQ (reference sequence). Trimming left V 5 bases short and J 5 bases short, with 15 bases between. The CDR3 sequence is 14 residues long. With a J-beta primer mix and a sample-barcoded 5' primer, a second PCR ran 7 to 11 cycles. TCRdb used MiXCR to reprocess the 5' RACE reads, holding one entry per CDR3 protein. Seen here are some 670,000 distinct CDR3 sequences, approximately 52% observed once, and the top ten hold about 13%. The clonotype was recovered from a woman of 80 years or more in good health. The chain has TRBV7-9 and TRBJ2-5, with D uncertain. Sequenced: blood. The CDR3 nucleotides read TGTGCCAGCAGCCCTCCACATCGGAAGGAGACCCAGTACTTC. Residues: CASSPPHRKETQYF. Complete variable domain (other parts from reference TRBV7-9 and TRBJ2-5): DTGVSQNPRHKITKRGQNVTFRCDPISEHNRLYWYRQTLGQGPEFLTYFQNEAQLEKSRLLSDRFSAERPKGSFSTLEIQRTEQGDSAMYLCASSPPHRKETQYFGPGTRLLVL.